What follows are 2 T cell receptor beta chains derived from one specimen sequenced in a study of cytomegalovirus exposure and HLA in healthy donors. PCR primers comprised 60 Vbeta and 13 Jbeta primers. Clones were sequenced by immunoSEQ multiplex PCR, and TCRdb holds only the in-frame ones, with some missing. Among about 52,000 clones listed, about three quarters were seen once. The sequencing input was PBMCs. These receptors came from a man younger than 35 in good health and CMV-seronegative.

The CDR3 spells CASSQRGTINEKLFF. For the CDR3, the DNA is TGTGCCAGCAGCCAGAGGGGGACGATAAATGAAAAACTGTTTTTT. V gene TRBV7-2 combines with J gene TRBJ1-4; D might be TRBD1 (6 bases). This CDR3 spans 15 amino acids. V shed 5 bases and J shed 5 bases, with 15 bases lying between them. Germline loops: CDR1 SGHTA, CDR2 FQGNSA.

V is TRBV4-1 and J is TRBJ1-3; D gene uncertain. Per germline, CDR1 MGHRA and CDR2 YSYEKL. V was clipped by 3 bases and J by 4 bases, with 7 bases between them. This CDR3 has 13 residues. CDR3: CASSHEVGNTIYF. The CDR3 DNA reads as TGCGCCAGCAGCCACGAGGTCGGAAACACCATATATTTT.